The sequence of this T cell receptor (beta chain) was determined in a study of T cell responses to AZD1222 COVID-19 vaccine. The repertoire was sequenced with immunoSEQ multiplex PCR; TCRdb's copy has only in-frame clones and lacks some. Here the sample spans about 150,000 clones, about nine tenths being singletons. V lost 6 bases to trimming and J lost 2 bases, with 11 bases between them. Germline assignment: CDR1 MDHEN and CDR2 SYDVKM. This CDR3 has 14 amino acids. Sequenced material: peripheral blood, taken 28 days after the second AZD1222 dose. The chain recombines TRBV28 with TRBJ1-5; D is undetermined. This TCR was sampled from an adult who received the AZD1222 COVID-19 vaccine. In DNA form, the CDR3 reads TGTGCCAGCAGATTGACCGGGGGCAATCAGCCCCAGCATTTT. Translated, it gives CASRLTGGNQPQHF.